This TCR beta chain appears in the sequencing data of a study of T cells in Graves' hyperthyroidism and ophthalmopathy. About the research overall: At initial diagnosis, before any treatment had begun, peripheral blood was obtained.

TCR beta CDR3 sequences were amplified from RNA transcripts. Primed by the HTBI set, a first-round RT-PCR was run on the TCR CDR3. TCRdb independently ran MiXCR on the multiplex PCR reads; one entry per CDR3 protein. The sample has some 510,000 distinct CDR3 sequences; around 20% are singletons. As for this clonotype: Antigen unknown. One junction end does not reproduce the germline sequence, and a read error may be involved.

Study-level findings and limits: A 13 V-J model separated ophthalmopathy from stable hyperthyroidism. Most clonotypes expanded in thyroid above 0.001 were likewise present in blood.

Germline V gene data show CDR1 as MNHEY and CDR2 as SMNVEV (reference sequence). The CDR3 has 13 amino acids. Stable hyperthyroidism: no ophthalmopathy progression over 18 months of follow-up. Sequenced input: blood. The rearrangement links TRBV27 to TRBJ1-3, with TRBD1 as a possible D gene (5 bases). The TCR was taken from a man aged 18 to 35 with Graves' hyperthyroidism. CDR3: CASSRVSGYTIYF. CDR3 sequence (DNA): TGTGCCAGTTCCAGGGTCTCTGGATACACCATATATTTT.